The 3 T cell receptor beta chains listed next were all sequenced from one sample in a study of blood T cell repertoires in COVID-19. Profiling relied on immunoSEQ multiplex PCR, and the TCRdb table lists in-frame clones only, not all of them. The profile covers a few hundred thousand clones, with around 87% appearing a single time and less than 9.5% taken by the ten largest. The sample was peripheral blood. These receptors were obtained from a woman aged 50 to 60 who had recovered from COVID-19.

This sequence joins TRBV7-8 and TRBJ2-1, with a possible D match to TRBD2 (7 bases). Deletions cut 4 bases from V and 12 bases from J, with 22 bases between. The germline gives CDR1 SGHVS, CDR2 FQNEAQ. The CDR3 is 15 residues long. The chain's CDR3 is CASSSQRAGAPGQFF. The CDR3 region has the DNA TGTGCCAGCAGCTCGCAGAGGGCGGGGGCTCCCGGGCAGTTCTTC.

The V and J genes are TRBV5-1 and TRBJ2-5; 11 nucleotides line up with TRBD2. The CDR3 contains 19 residues. Germline assignment: CDR1 SGHRS and CDR2 YFSETQ. Trimming took 1 base from V and 7 from J; bases not matched to a gene: 18. CDR3 sequence: CASSLSVAGGGLPSRTQYF. CDR3 bases: TGCGCCAGCAGCTTGTCGGTAGCGGGAGGGGGTCTTCCGTCTCGGACCCAGTACTTC.

The V and J genes are TRBV6-1 and TRBJ2-7; 10 positions agree with TRBD2. V gave up 6 bases and J gave up 6 bases; unmatched junction bases: 11. The CDR3 contains 15 residues. CDR1 and CDR2 (germline): MNHNS, SASEGT. The CDR3 nucleotides read TGTGCCAGCAGCTCGAGGGGGCTAGCGGGAGCCGAGCAGTACTTC. Protein: CASSSRGLAGAEQYF.